The source of this T cell receptor beta chain is a study of T cells in Graves' hyperthyroidism and ophthalmopathy. General observations from the study: Ophthalmopathy, which appeared later, was predicted by the model a median about 6 months before onset. Most thyroid-expanded clonotypes above 0.001 were also found in blood.

Amplification of TCR beta CDR3 regions was performed using RNA transcripts as template. First-round RT-PCR targeting the TCR CDR3 was performed with the HTBI primer set. TCRdb independently ran MiXCR on the multiplex PCR reads; one entry per CDR3 protein. The repertoire consists of 450,000 to 700,000 distinct CDR3 sequences, with about 43% occurring once and the leading ten covering 15% to 20%. V dropped 4 bases and J dropped 4 bases, with 13 bases sitting between them. Per the germline V gene, CDR1 is SGHTA and CDR2 is FQGNSA. The CDR3 totals 15 residues. Clinical symptoms, serum thyroxine, TRAb, thyroid ultrasound and orbital computed tomography informed diagnoses. This clonotype showed up many times. Antigen: not known.

This sequence originates from an adult woman with Graves' disease, either hyperthyroidism or ophthalmopathy (not recorded which). The gene calls are TRBV7-2 and TRBJ2-2; no definite D call. Sequencing used peripheral blood or thyroid tissue (not recorded which). CDR3: CASSSPEDSTGELFF. Here the CDR3 DNA reads TGTGCCAGCAGCTCCCCTGAGGATTCCACCGGGGAGCTGTTTTTT.